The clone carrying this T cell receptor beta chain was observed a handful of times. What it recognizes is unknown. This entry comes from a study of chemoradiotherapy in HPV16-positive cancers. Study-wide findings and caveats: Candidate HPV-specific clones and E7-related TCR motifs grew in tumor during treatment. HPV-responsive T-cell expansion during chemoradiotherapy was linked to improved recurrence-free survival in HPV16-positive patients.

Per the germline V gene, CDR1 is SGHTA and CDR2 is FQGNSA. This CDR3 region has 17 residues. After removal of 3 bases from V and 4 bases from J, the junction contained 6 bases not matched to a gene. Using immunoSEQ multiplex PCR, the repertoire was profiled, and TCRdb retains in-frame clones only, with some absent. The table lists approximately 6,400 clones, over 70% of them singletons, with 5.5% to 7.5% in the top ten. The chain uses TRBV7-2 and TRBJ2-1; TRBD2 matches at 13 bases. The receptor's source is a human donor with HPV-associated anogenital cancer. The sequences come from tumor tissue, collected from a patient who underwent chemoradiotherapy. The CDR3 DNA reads TGTGCCAGCAGCTTGACTAGCGGGGGGCGCGATTACAATGAGCAGTTCTTC. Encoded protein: CASSLTSGGRDYNEQFF.